This T cell receptor beta chain was identified in a study of PD-1 blockade in classical Hodgkin lymphoma. Overall study results and limits: No one has yet defined what causes the repertoire differences, which may be disease activity or prior therapy. Compared with baseline, CD4+ but not CD8+ TCR diversity had risen significantly by C4D1. As was reported, newly diagnosed patients showed lower baseline TCR diversity than healthy donors did.

This clone was seen more than once but under ten times. Its antigen is not known. Some clones are missing from TCRdb's copy, which holds only in-frame ones; the method was immunoSEQ multiplex PCR. The sample lists just under 100,000 clones, approximately 80% occurring once. All patients experienced relapse after autologous stem cell transplantation, and brentuximab vedotin exposure was variable. The TCR was taken from a human donor with classical Hodgkin lymphoma. The material was peripheral blood mononuclear cells (PBMCs), obtained at baseline.

The CDR3 sequence is CASSSLPHTTNEKLFF. The DNA for the CDR3 is TGCGCCAGCAGCTCTCTACCCCATACAACTAATGAAAAACTGTTTTTT. This chain links TRBV5-1 with TRBJ1-4; D ambiguous. V was pared by 3 bases and J by 0 bases, with 12 bases between. CDR1 and CDR2 (germline): SGHRS, YFSETQ. This CDR3 region has 16 residues. Together with reference TRBV5-1 and TRBJ1-4, the CDR3 gives the full variable domain: KAGVTQTPRYLIKTRGQQVTLSCSPISGHRSVSWYQQTPGQGLQFLFEYFSETQRNKGNFPGRFSGRQFSNSRSEMNVSTLELGDSALYLCASSSLPHTTNEKLFFGSGTQLSVL.